This T cell receptor (beta chain) was sequenced in a study of blood T cell repertoires in COVID-19. Turning to the study itself: The study drew acute and convalescent COVID-19 samples from the United States, Italy and Spain. T cells, B-cell-depleted T cells, or PBMCs provided the cDNA or gDNA that served as material.

Authors' data handling: The authors estimated nucleated cell counts from reference gene primer amplification. Only in-frame clones appear in the TCRdb table, and some are missing; sequencing was by immunoSEQ multiplex PCR. Clonal size and the V and J genes are those of that table, whereas D and trimming came from the DNA. In the table there are 25,000 to 35,000 clones, about 91% of which are singletons. Only one count was recorded for this clone. Germline V gene lookup returns CDR1 SGHNT and CDR2 YYREEE (reference sequence). J gave up 5 bases and V 2 bases, and 6 bases lay outside the gene matches. The CDR3 consists of 15 residues.

The TCR comes from an elderly man with acute or convalescent COVID-19. The chain employs TRBV5-4 and TRBJ1-1, with 10 bases aligning to TRBD1. Sample: peripheral blood. This chain's CDR3 is CASSLRQGARTEAFF. CDR3 nucleotide sequence: TGTGCCAGCAGCTTAAGACAGGGGGCGCGGACTGAAGCTTTCTTT.